This TCR beta chain was recovered during a study of T cell changes during pregnancy in multiple sclerosis. This CDR3 is built from 12 residues. Germline V lookup: CDR1 SGHRS, CDR2 YFSETQ. V was cut by 7 bases and J by 1 base, with 7 bases left in between. Only in-frame clones appear in the TCRdb table, and some are missing; sequencing was by immunoSEQ multiplex PCR. The repertoire holds about 79,000 clones, with around 90% as singletons. The sample consisted of CD4+ T cells from peripheral blood mononuclear cells, taken in the second trimester of pregnancy. The chain carries TRBV5-1 and TRBJ2-3; D is ambiguous. The clonotype was recovered from a female donor with multiple sclerosis, enrolled in a pregnancy study. CDR3 DNA: TGCGCCAGCCAGGTGGGCACAGATACGCAGTATTTT. As protein: CASQVGTDTQYF.